These T cell receptor beta chains were read from a single sample in a study of graft-versus-host responses after intestinal transplantation. Their cognate antigens are unknown. Assay: immunoSEQ multiplex PCR; the TCRdb copy retains only in-frame clones and omits some. The sample shows about 71,000 clones, 90% to 95% of them seen only once. Sample: unstimulated CD8+ T cells sorted from spleen or lymph node cells, taken before intestinal transplant. All receptors come from a human donor who received an intestinal transplant. Each CDR3 is given without its conserved first and last residue. The order of the fields is J gene, CDR3 length, V gene, CDR3 protein.

j_gene: TRBJ1-4; len: 14; v_gene: TRBV9; CDR3aa: ASSAGQDATNEKLF
j_gene: TRBJ2-2; len: 14; v_gene: TRBV5-1; CDR3aa: ASSLLDGPNTGELF
j_gene: TRBJ2-1; len: 16; v_gene: TRBV5-1; CDR3aa: ASSLRTSGDISYNEQF
j_gene: -; len: 16; v_gene: TRBV15; CDR3aa: ATSARHGETALSYEQY
j_gene: TRBJ1-1; len: 12; v_gene: TRBV5-6; CDR3aa: ASSLGGPGGQAF
j_gene: TRBJ2-7; len: 13; v_gene: TRBV7-6; CDR3aa: ASSLGPLAGDEQY
j_gene: TRBJ2-3; len: 12; v_gene: TRBV30; CDR3aa: AWSEGQGTDTQY
j_gene: TRBJ2-7; len: 12; v_gene: TRBV4-1; CDR3aa: ASSQETFSYEQY
j_gene: TRBJ2-1; len: 14; v_gene: TRBV5-4; CDR3aa: ASTRTDGSSYNEQF
j_gene: TRBJ1-2; len: 14; v_gene: TRBV11-2; CDR3aa: ASSLALDRVNYGYT
j_gene: TRBJ2-4; len: 11; v_gene: TRBV29-1; CDR3aa: SVESGTKNIQY
j_gene: TRBJ2-7; len: 13; v_gene: TRBV4-1; CDR3aa: ASSQVAVSSYEQY
j_gene: TRBJ1-3; len: 19; v_gene: TRBV15; CDR3aa: ATSRGLDWTDTKSSGNTIY
j_gene: TRBJ2-5; len: 17; v_gene: TRBV30; CDR3aa: AWSPLGRTNRGGEETQY
j_gene: TRBJ1-2; len: 10; v_gene: TRBV5-1; CDR3aa: ASYVGREGYT
j_gene: TRBJ1-2; len: 11; v_gene: TRBV30; CDR3aa: AWSDRDQYGYT
j_gene: TRBJ1-5; len: 12; v_gene: TRBV4-1; CDR3aa: ASSYDSINQPQH
j_gene: TRBJ2-1; len: 11; v_gene: TRBV11-3; CDR3aa: ASSLGTYNEQF
j_gene: TRBJ1-1; len: 13; v_gene: TRBV2; CDR3aa: ASSPNWDSNTEAF
j_gene: TRBJ1-1; len: 13; v_gene: TRBV18; CDR3aa: ASSLRTGGETEAF
j_gene: TRBJ2-3; len: 12; v_gene: TRBV2; CDR3aa: ASINNPGTDTQY
j_gene: TRBJ2-3; len: 11; v_gene: TRBV6-4; CDR3aa: ASSERSTDTQY
j_gene: TRBJ1-5; len: 11; v_gene: TRBV7-7; CDR3aa: AVSGGADQPQH
j_gene: TRBJ1-5; len: 13; v_gene: TRBV9; CDR3aa: ASSVGTGGNQPQH
j_gene: TRBJ2-7; len: 14; v_gene: TRBV5-1; CDR3aa: ASSSWTGQGVYEQY
j_gene: TRBJ2-3; len: 9; v_gene: TRBV5-5; CDR3aa: ASSLLDTQY
j_gene: TRBJ2-7; len: 12; v_gene: TRBV27; CDR3aa: ASSSSGLAYEQY
j_gene: TRBJ1-2; len: 11; v_gene: TRBV27; CDR3aa: ASTTTGDYGYT
j_gene: TRBJ1-1; len: 14; v_gene: TRBV27; CDR3aa: ASSLQGSYKDTEAF
j_gene: TRBJ2-2; len: 13; v_gene: TRBV4-1; CDR3aa: ASSQRDRGLGELF
j_gene: TRBJ1-6; len: 15; v_gene: TRBV28; CDR3aa: ASSSVREVGGNSPLH
j_gene: TRBJ2-7; len: 13; v_gene: TRBV27; CDR3aa: ASRSSRDSHYEQY
j_gene: TRBJ2-7; len: 13; v_gene: TRBV6-5; CDR3aa: ASSVTGGLPYEQY